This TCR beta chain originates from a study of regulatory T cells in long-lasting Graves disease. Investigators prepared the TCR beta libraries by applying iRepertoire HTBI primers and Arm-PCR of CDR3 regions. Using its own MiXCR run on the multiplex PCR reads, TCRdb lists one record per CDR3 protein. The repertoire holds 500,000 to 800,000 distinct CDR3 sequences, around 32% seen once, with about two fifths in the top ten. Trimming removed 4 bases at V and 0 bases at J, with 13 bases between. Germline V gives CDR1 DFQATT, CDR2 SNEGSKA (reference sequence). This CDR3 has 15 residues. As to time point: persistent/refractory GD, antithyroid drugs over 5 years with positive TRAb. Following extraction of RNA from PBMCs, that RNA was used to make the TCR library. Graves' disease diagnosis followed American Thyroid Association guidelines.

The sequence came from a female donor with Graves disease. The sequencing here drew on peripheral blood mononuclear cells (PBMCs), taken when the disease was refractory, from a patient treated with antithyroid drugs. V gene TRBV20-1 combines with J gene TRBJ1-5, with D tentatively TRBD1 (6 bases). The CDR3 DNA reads TGCAGTGCTAAGACAGGTCGTTATAGCAATCAGCCCCAGCATTTT. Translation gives CSAKTGRYSNQPQHF.